This T cell receptor beta chain is drawn from a study of identical twins. Regarding the study as a whole: Reduced insertions were recorded for abundant cord blood beta clonotypes, with no such pattern in memory repertoires. Out-of-frame alpha sequences shared by twins were enriched for low generation probability.

Template switching added a universal primer site; cDNA carried unique molecular identifiers. TCRdb passed the 5' RACE reads through MiXCR, listing each CDR3 protein once. The sample lists more than 650,000 distinct CDR3 sequences, around 5.7% seen once, with about 2% in the top ten. This clonotype was seen ten or more times. As yet, its antigen is unknown. J gave up 10 bases and V 0 bases, and 4 bases lay outside the gene matches. The length of the CDR3 is 13 residues. Healthy Caucasian individuals made up all the donors. The chain uses TRBV12-3 or TRBV12-4 and TRBJ1-1, with 8 positions matching TRBD1. The sequenced material came from naive T cells sorted from blood. The clonotype originates from a man aged 18 to 30 in good health. The CDR3 nucleotides read TGTGCCAGCAGTTTAGCCCAGGGGGCTCGAGCTTTCTTT. Translating gives CASSLAQGARAFF.